This T cell receptor beta chain is from a study of CD8 T cells in ankylosing spondylitis (dated by TCRdb to 2016 to 2017). In terms of the full investigation: The study profiled T cell receptor beta repertoires in healthy donors and ankylosing spondylitis patients to find disease-linked TCR variants. Peripheral blood samples were taken, and synovial fluid was additionally collected from ankylosing spondylitis patients. The whole study cohort included under 140 healthy donors and over 20 ankylosing spondylitis patients.

The CDR3 has 15 amino acids, counting the end cysteine and phenylalanine. Only the CDR3 DNA is retained, 45 bases long and in frame from the first base. The germline V gene (reference sequence) specifies LGHDT as CDR1 and YNNKEL as CDR2. The junction shows trimming of 1 base on V and 6 bases on J, and the gene matches do not reach 4 bases of it. The reads were generated on an Illumina HiSeq 2500. Quantitative 5'-RACE with molecular barcodes was the method used to prepare the TCR beta libraries. Regarding the original processing steps: A new computational method based on a probabilistic model of VDJ rearrangement was used to identify disease-linked TCR variants. The public reads were run again by TCRdb, first through fastp at Q25 and then through MiXCR, and only productive beta chains were kept. Rows matching on CDR3 protein sequence are summarized as one entry with the most common DNA and genes. Clone size and V and J calls follow TCRdb, not the original study. This sample gives 350,000 or so distinct CDR3 sequences in total; about 15% of them show up just once. Of the sample, roughly 0.99% is held by the ten largest clones.

This clonotype was detected a few times. The antigen it recognizes is unknown. Base quality data are lacking; no much larger clone is found one base away. The paper's findings and limits, for the study overall: The disease-linked clones had a CD8+ phenotype and were found at relatively low frequencies in peripheral blood. The disease-linked clones were reported to be significantly enriched in matched synovial fluid samples from ankylosing spondylitis patients. A TCR beta motif made up of several highly homologous amino acid variants appeared to be characteristic of blood from ankylosing spondylitis patients. Some motif variants were previously reported in synovial fluid and blood of reactive arthritis patients, suggesting common disease-initiation mechanisms.

The sequence was collected from a male donor with ankylosing spondylitis or in good health (not recorded which). The receptor chain draws on TRBV3-1 and TRBJ2-5, with 11 bases aligning to TRBD2. The sequenced material came from blood, either unsorted or a sorted T cell fraction (not recorded which). The sequence in DNA is TGTGCCAGCAGCCAAGCTTCTAGCGGGAGGCAGACCCAGTACTTC. It specifies CASSQASSGRQTQYF.